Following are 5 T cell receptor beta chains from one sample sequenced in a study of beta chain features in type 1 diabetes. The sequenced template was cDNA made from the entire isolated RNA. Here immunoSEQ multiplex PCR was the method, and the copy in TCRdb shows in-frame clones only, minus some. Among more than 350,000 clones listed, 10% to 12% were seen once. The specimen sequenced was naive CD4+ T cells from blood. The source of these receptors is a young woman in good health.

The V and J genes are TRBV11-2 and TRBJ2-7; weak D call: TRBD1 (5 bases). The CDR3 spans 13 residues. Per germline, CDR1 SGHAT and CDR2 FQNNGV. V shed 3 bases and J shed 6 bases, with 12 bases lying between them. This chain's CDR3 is CASSLTQGSEQYV. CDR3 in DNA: TGTGCCAGCAGCTTGACCCAGGGTTCCGAGCAGTACGTC.

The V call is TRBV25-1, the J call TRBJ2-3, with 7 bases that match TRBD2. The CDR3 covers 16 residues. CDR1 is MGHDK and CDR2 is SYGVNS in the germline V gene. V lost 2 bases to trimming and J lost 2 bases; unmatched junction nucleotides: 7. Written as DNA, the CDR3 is TGTGCCAGCAGTGAACTCCAGCGGGGTTACACAGATACGCAGTATTTT. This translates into CASSELQRGYTDTQYF.

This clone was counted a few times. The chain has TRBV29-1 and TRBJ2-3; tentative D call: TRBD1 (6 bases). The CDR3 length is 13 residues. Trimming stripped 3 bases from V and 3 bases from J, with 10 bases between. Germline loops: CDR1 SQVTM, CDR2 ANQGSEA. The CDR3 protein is CSVEGAATDTQYF. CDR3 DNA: TGCAGCGTTGAGGGGGCGGCAACAGATACGCAGTATTTT.

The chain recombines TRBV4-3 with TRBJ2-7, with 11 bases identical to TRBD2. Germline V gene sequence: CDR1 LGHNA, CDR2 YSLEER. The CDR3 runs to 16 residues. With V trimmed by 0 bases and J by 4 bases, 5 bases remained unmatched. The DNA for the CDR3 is TGCGCCAGCAGCCAAGATGTACTAGCGGGAGCATACGAGCAGTACTTC. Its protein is CASSQDVLAGAYEQYF.

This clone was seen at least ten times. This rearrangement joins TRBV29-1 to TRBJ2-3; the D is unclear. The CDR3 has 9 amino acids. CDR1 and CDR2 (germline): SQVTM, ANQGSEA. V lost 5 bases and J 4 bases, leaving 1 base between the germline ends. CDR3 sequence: CSVSDTQYF. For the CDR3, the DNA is TGCAGCGTTTCAGATACGCAGTATTTT.